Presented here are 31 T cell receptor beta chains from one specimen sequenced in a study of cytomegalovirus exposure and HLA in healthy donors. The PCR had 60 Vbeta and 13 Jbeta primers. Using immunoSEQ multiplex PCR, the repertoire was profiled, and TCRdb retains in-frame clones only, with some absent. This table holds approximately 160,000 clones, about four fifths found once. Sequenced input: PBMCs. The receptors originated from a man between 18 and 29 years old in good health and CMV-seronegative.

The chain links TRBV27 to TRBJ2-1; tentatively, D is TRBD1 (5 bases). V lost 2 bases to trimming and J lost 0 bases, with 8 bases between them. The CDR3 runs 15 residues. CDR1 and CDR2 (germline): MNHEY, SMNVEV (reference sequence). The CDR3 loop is CASSLDRGSYNEQFF. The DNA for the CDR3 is TGTGCCAGCAGTTTAGATAGGGGCTCCTACAATGAGCAGTTCTTC.

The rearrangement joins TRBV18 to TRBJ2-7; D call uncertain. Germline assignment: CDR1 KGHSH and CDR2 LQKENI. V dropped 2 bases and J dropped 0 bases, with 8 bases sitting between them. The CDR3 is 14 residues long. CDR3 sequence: CASSPVHGSYEQYF. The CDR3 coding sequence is TGTGCCAGCTCACCAGTTCACGGCTCCTACGAGCAGTACTTC.

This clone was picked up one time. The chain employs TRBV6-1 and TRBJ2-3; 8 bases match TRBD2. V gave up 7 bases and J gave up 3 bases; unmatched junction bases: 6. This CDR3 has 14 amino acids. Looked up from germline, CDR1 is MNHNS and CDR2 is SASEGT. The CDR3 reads CASTPAGATDTQYF. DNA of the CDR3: TGTGCCAGCACACCAGCGGGGGCGACAGATACGCAGTATTTT.

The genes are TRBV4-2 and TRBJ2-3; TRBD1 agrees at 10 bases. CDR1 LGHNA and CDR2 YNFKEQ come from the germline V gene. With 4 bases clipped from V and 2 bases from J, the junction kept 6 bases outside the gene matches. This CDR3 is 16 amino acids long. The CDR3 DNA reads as TGTGCCAGCAGCCCCCGGACAGGGGGACCCACAGATACGCAGTATTTT. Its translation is CASSPRTGGPTDTQYF.

The CDR3 here is CASSILGTGSEQYF. The CDR3 DNA follows: TGTGCCAGCAGCATACTCGGGACAGGGTCCGAGCAGTACTTC. The V gene is TRBV11-2, the J gene TRBJ2-7; TRBD1 matches 9 bases. Germline lookup yields CDR1 SGHAT and CDR2 FQNNGV. V dropped 5 bases and J dropped 6; count of bases not matched to a gene: 8. This CDR3 region has 14 residues.

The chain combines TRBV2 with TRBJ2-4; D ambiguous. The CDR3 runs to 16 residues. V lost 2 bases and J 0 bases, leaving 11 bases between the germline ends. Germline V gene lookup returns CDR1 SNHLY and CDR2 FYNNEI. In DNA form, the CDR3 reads TGTGCCAGCAGTGAAATCTTGAGTATAGCCAAAAACATTCAGTACTTC. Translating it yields CASSEILSIAKNIQYF.

Written as DNA, the CDR3 is TGTGCCAGCAGTTACCTGGGACTAGCGGGAAACAATGAGCAGTTCTTC. Amino acid sequence: CASSYLGLAGNNEQFF. The rearrangement links TRBV6-5 to TRBJ2-1, with TRBD2 matching 13 bases. V lost 2 bases, J lost 5 bases, and 3 bases stayed unmatched. Germline CDR1 MNHEY, CDR2 SVGAGI. This CDR3 comprises 16 residues.

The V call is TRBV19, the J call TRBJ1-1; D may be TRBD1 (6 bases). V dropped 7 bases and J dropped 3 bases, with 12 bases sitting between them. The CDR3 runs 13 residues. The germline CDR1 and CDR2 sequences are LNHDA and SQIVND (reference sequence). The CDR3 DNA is TGTGCCAGTAATACAGGGTGGTACACTGAAGCTTTCTTT. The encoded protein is CASNTGWYTEAFF.

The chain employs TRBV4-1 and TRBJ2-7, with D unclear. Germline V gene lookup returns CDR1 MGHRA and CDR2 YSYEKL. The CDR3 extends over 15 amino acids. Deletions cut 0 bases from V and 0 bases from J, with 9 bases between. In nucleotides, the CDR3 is TGCGCCAGCAGCCAAGATGTTATAGTCTCCTACGAGCAGTACTTC. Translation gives CASSQDVIVSYEQYF.

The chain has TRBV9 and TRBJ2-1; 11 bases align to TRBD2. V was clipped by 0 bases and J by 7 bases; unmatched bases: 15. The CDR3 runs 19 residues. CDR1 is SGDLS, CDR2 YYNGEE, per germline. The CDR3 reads CASSVARRTSGPLWNEQFF. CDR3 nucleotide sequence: TGTGCCAGCAGCGTAGCTAGAAGGACTAGCGGGCCCTTGTGGAATGAGCAGTTCTTC.

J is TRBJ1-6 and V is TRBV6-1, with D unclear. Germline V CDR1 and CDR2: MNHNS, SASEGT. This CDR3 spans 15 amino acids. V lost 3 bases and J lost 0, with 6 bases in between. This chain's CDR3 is CASSDRHSYNSPLHF. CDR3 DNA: TGTGCCAGCAGTGACCGACACTCCTATAATTCACCCCTCCACTTT.

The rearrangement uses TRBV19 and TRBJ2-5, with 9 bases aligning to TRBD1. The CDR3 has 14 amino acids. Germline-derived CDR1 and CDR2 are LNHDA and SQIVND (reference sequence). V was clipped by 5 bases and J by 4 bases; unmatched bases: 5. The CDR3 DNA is TGTGCCAGTAGTTTTGGGACAGGGTCAGAGACCCAGTACTTC. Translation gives CASSFGTGSETQYF.

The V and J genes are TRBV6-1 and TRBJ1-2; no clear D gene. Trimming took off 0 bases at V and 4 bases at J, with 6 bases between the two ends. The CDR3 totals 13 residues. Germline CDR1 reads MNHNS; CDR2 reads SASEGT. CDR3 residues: CASSEASGYGYTF. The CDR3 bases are TGTGCCAGCAGTGAAGCCTCAGGCTATGGCTACACCTTC.

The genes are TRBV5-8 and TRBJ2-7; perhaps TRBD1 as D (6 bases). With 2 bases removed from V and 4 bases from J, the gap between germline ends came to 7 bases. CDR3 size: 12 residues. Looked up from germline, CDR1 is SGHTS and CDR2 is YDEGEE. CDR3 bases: TGTGCCAGCAGCTTACAGGGTTACGAGCAGTACTTC. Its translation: CASSLQGYEQYF. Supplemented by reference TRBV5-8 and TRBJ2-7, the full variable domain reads EAGVTQSPTHLIKTRGQQATLRCSPISGHTSVYWYQQALGLGLQFLLWYDEGEERNRGNFPPRFSGRQFPNYSSELNVNALELEDSALYLCASSLQGYEQYFGPGTRLTVT.

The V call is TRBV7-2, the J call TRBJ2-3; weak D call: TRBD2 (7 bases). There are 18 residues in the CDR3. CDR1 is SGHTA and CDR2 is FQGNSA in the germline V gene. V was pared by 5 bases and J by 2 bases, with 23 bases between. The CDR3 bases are TGTGCCAGCAGCGGACTTTCAATGGCGGGGGCCTTCACAGATACGCAGTATTTT. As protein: CASSGLSMAGAFTDTQYF.

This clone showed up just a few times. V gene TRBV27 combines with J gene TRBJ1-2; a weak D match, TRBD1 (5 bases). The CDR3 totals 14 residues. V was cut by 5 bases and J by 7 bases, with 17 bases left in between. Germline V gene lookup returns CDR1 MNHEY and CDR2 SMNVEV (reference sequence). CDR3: CASSPGGPRGGYTF. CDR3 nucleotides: TGTGCCAGCAGTCCCGGGGGTCCCCGAGGTGGCTACACCTTC.

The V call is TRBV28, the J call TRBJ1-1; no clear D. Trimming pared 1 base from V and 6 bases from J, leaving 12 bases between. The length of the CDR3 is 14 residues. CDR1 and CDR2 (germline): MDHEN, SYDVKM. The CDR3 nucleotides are TGTGCCAGCAGTTTATCGGGGTCATGGTCTGAAGCTTTCTTT. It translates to CASSLSGSWSEAFF.

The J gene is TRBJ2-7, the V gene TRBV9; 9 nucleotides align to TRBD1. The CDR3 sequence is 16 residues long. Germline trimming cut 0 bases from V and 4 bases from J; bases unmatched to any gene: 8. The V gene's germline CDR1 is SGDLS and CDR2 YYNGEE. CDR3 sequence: CASSVGSPQGAYEQYF. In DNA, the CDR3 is TGTGCCAGCAGCGTAGGATCCCCACAGGGGGCGTACGAGCAGTACTTC.

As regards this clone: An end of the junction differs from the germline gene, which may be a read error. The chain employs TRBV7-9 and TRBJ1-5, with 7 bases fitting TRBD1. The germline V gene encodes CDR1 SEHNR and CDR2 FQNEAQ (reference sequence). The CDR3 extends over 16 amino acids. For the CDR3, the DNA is TGTTCCAGCAGCGATCCCTCAACAGGGGACAATCAGCCCCAGCATTTT. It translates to CSSSDPSTGDNQPQHF.

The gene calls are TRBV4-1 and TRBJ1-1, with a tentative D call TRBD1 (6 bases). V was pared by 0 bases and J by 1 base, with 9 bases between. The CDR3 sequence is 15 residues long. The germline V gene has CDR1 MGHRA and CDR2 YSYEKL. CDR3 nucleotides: TGCGCCAGCAGCCAAGAGCGAGGGGGGAACACTGAAGCTTTCTTT. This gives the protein CASSQERGGNTEAFF.

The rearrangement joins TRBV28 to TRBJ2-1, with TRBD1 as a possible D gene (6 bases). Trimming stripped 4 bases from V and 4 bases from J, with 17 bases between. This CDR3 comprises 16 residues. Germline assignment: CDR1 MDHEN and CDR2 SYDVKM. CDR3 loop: CASSSPQTGLYNEQFF. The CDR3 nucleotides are TGTGCCAGCAGTTCCCCCCAGACAGGCCTTTACAATGAGCAGTTCTTC.

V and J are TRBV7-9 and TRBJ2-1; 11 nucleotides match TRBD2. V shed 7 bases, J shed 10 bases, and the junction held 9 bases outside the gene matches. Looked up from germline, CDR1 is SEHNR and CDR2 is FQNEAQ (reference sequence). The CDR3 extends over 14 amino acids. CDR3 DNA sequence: TGTGCCAGCACGACTAGCGGGAAAGTAATGGAGCAGTTCTTC. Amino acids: CASTTSGKVMEQFF.

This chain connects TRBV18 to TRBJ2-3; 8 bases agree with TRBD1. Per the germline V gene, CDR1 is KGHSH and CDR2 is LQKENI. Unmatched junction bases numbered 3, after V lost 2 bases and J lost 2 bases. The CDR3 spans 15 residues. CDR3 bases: TGTGCCAGCTCACCATCGACAGGGGACACAGATACGCAGTATTTT. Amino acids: CASSPSTGDTDTQYF. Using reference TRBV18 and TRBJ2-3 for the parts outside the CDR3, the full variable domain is NAGVMQNPRHLVRRRGQEARLRCSPMKGHSHVYWYRQLPEEGLKFMVYLQKENIIDESGMPKERFSAEFPKEGPSILRIQQVVRGDSAAYFCASSPSTGDTDTQYFGPGTRLTVL.

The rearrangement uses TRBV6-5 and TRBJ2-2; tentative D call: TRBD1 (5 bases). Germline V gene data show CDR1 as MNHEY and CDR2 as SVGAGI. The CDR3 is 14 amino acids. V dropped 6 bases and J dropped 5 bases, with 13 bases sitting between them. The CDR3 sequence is CASRSSGLTGELFF. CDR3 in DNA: TGTGCCAGCAGGTCATCAGGGTTAACCGGGGAGCTGTTTTTT.

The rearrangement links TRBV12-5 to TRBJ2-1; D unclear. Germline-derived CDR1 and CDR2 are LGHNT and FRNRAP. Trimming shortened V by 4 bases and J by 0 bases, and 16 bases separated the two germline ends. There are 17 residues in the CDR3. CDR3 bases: TGTGCTAGTGGTTCCACAGCTCAGCCAGGCTCCTACAATGAGCAGTTCTTC. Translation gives CASGSTAQPGSYNEQFF.

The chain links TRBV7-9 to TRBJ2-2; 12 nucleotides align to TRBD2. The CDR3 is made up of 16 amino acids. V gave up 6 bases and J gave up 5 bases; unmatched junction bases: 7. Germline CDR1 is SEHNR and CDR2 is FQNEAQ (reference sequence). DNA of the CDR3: TGTGCCAGCAGACAAAGAACTAGCGGGAGGACCGGGGAGCTGTTTTTT. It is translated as CASRQRTSGRTGELFF.

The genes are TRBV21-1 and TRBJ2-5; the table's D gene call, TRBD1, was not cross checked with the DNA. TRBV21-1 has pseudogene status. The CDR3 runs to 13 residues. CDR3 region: CASNGTRQETQYF. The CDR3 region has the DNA TGTGCCAGCAACGGGACAAGACAAGAGACCCAGTACTTC.

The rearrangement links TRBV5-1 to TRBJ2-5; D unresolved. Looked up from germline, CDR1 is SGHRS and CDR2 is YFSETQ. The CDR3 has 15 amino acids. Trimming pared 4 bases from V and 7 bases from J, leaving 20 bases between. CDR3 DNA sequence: TGCGCCAGCAGCGCGAGCGACTCGCTTAGTTGGACCCAGTACTTC. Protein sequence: CASSASDSLSWTQYF.

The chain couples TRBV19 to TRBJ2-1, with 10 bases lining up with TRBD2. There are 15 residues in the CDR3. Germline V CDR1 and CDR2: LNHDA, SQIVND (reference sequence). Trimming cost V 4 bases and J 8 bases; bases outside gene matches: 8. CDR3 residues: CASSRRVAGGDEQFF. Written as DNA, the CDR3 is TGTGCCAGTAGTAGGAGAGTAGCGGGAGGCGATGAGCAGTTCTTC. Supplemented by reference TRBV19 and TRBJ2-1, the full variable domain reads DGGITQSPKYLFRKEGQNVTLSCEQNLNHDAMYWYRQDPGQGLRLIYYSQIVNDFQKGDIAEGYSVSREKKESFPLTVTSAQKNPTAFYLCASSRRVAGGDEQFFGPGTRLTVL.

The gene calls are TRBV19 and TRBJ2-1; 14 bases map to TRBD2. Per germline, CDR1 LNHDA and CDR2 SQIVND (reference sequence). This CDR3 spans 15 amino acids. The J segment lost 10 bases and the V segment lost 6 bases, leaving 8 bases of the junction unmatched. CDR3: CASRGGTSGSWEQFF. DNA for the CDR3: TGTGCCAGTAGAGGAGGGACTAGCGGGAGTTGGGAGCAGTTCTTC.

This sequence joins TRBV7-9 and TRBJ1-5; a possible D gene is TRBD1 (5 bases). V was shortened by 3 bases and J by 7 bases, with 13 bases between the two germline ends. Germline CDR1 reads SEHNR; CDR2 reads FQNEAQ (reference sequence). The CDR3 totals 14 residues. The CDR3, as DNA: TGTGCCAGCAGCTTTACAGGATCTGCACAGCCCCAGCATTTT. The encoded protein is CASSFTGSAQPQHF. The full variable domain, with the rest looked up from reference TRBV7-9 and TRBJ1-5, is DTGVSQNPRHKITKRGQNVTFRCDPISEHNRLYWYRQTLGQGPEFLTYFQNEAQLEKSRLLSDRFSAERPKGSFSTLEIQRTEQGDSAMYLCASSFTGSAQPQHFGDGTRLSIL.